These 26 T cell receptor beta chains share one sample of origin, sequenced in a study of blood T cell repertoires in COVID-19. Profiling relied on immunoSEQ multiplex PCR, and the TCRdb table lists in-frame clones only, not all of them. The sample holds 70,000 to 90,000 clones, under 80% seen once. What was sequenced was peripheral blood. These receptors were taken from a human donor in a cohort sampled during active COVID-19.

The rearrangement links TRBV5-1 to TRBJ1-2, with TRBD1 matching 7 bases. Germline values: CDR1 SGHRS, CDR2 YFSETQ. V trimming: 4 bases; J trimming: 5 bases; junction bases outside the gene matches: 5. This CDR3 comprises 13 residues. This chain's CDR3 is CASSQTGLYGYTF. The CDR3 DNA is TGCGCCAGCAGCCAGACAGGGTTGTATGGCTACACCTTC.

The chain carries TRBV6-4 and TRBJ2-1, with 11 bases lining up with TRBD1. Germline values: CDR1 MRHNA, CDR2 SNTAGT. The CDR3 is made up of 15 amino acids. J lost 6 bases, V lost 4 bases, and 5 bases had no gene match. The CDR3 protein is CASSVGTGGVNEQFF. The CDR3 nucleotides are TGTGCCAGCAGTGTTGGGACAGGGGGGGTCAATGAGCAGTTCTTC.

The CDR3 region has the DNA TGTGCCAGCAGTGAAAACAGCCAAAACTATGGCTACACCTTC. Its protein product is CASSENSQNYGYTF. V gene TRBV2 combines with J gene TRBJ1-2; no reliable D call. V was cut by 2 bases and J by 2 bases, with 9 bases left in between. Germline values: CDR1 SNHLY, CDR2 FYNNEI. The CDR3 loop spans 14 amino acids.

The chain uses TRBV19 and TRBJ2-2, with D perhaps TRBD2 (5 bases). Between the trimmed V and J ends, which lost 1 base and 5 bases, there was a span of 8 bases. The germline V gene encodes CDR1 LNHDA and CDR2 SQIVND (reference sequence). The CDR3 is 14 residues long. The CDR3 sequence: CASSIVTGTGELFF. CDR3 coding DNA: TGTGCCAGTAGTATAGTCACGGGAACCGGGGAGCTGTTTTTT.

The rearrangement uses TRBV9 and TRBJ1-6, with D uncertain. The CDR3 is 14 amino acids. V lost 3 bases to trimming and J lost 2 bases, with 6 bases between them. Germline loops: CDR1 SGDLS, CDR2 YYNGEE. As DNA, the CDR3 is TGTGCCAGCAGCGGAACTCCCTATAATTCACCCCTCCACTTT. It yields the protein CASSGTPYNSPLHF. Full variable domain (rest looked up from reference TRBV9 and TRBJ1-6): DSGVTQTPKHLITATGQRVTLRCSPRSGDLSVYWYQQSLDQGLQFLIQYYNGEERAKGNILERFSAQQFPDLHSELNLSSLELGDSALYFCASSGTPYNSPLHFGNGTRLTVT.

The chain has TRBV30 and TRBJ1-4, with 8 bases aligning to TRBD1. This CDR3 is 13 amino acids long. Germline V gene data show CDR1 as GTSNPN and CDR2 as SVGIG (reference sequence). After removal of 5 bases from V and 10 bases from J, the junction contained 9 bases not matched to a gene. The DNA for the CDR3 is TGTGCCTGGGGAGAGGGGACAGGTGGAAAACTGTTTTTT. Translation gives CAWGEGTGGKLFF. Full variable domain (rest looked up from reference TRBV30 and TRBJ1-4): SQTIHQWPATLVQPVGSPLSLECTVEGTSNPNLYWYRQAAGRGLQLLFYSVGIGQISSEVPQNLSASRPQDRQFILSSKKLLLSDSGFYLCAWGEGTGGKLFFGSGTQLSVL.

A single count supports this clone. V usage is TRBV18 and J usage is TRBJ2-1; possibly TRBD1 for D (6 bases). The germline V and J ends were trimmed by 2 bases and 3 bases, with 14 bases remaining between them. Germline CDR1 and CDR2: KGHSH and LQKENI. This CDR3 is 16 amino acids long. Written as DNA, the CDR3 is TGTGCCAGCTCACCAGAGACAGGCCTTGTCTACAATGAGCAGTTCTTC. It codes for CASSPETGLVYNEQFF.

The V call is TRBV7-2, the J call TRBJ1-1, with 7 bases matching TRBD1. The CDR3 totals 16 residues. The J segment lost 4 bases and the V segment lost 4 bases, leaving 12 bases of the junction unmatched. Germline-derived CDR1 and CDR2 are SGHTA and FQGNSA. CDR3: CASSSGTQGGVTEAFF. The CDR3 DNA sequence: TGTGCCAGCAGCTCTGGAACTCAGGGGGGCGTCACTGAAGCTTTCTTT.

This chain joins TRBV5-5 and TRBJ2-1; 7 bases are shared with TRBD1. Trimming at V came to 10 bases and at J to 4 bases, leaving 11 bases not matched to a gene. The CDR3 consists of 14 residues. From germline, CDR1 is SGHKS and CDR2 YYEKEE (reference sequence). Written as DNA, the CDR3 is TGTGCCGTCTCCCGGGACAGCCAATACAATGAGCAGTTCTTC. Encoded protein: CAVSRDSQYNEQFF.

This sequence joins TRBV28 and TRBJ2-7, with TRBD1 matching 9 bases. The CDR3 is 14 amino acids. The ends lost 1 base at V and 4 bases at J; junction bases unmatched: 2. Germline CDR1 MDHEN, CDR2 SYDVKM. Written as DNA, the CDR3 is TGTGCCAGCAGTTTATTACAGGGGGCGTACGAGCAGTACTTC. It specifies CASSLLQGAYEQYF.

This chain joins TRBV30 and TRBJ1-5, with 9 bases fitting TRBD1. The CDR3 runs to 15 residues. J lost 4 bases, V lost 2 bases, and 6 bases had no gene match. Germline V lookup: CDR1 GTSNPN, CDR2 SVGIG (reference sequence). In nucleotides, the CDR3 is TGTGCCTGGAGTAGTGTGACAGGGGGGAATCAGCCCCAGCATTTT. This sequence encodes CAWSSVTGGNQPQHF.

This chain links TRBV3-1 (or the pseudogene TRBV3-2) with TRBJ1-2, with a possible D match to TRBD1 (5 bases). CDR3 length equals 13 residues. Germline CDR1 is LGHDT and CDR2 is YNNKEL (reference sequence). Trimming pared 0 bases from V and 12 bases from J, leaving 14 bases between. This chain's CDR3 is CASSQDIKQVHTF. The CDR3, as DNA: TGTGCCAGCAGCCAAGATATCAAACAGGTCCACACCTTC.

The rearrangement joins TRBV28 to TRBJ1-1; TRBD1 is a possible D gene (6 bases). Between the trimmed V and J ends, which lost 3 bases and 6 bases, there was a span of 14 bases. CDR1 MDHEN and CDR2 SYDVKM come from the germline V gene. CDR3 size: 14 residues. The CDR3 loop reads CASSLQGLTAEAFF. CDR3 coding DNA: TGTGCCAGCAGTTTGCAGGGGCTAACCGCTGAAGCTTTCTTT.

The chain employs TRBV7-2 and TRBJ2-1, with 7 bases identical to TRBD2. Per the germline V gene, CDR1 is SGHTA and CDR2 is FQGNSA. The V and J ends lost 8 bases and 4 bases, in that order; junction bases with no gene match: 11. The CDR3 spans 15 residues. The DNA of the CDR3 is TGTGCCAGCTTAGGGAGCGGGATCATGTACAATGAGCAGTTCTTC. Amino acids: CASLGSGIMYNEQFF.

The genes are TRBV28 and TRBJ1-6, with D unresolved. Germline assignment: CDR1 MDHEN and CDR2 SYDVKM. The V gene lost 4 bases and the J gene lost 0 bases, with 10 bases spanning the gap. The length of the CDR3 is 16 residues. The CDR3 reads CASSSLRSSYNSPLHF. CDR3 nucleotides: TGTGCCAGCAGTTCCCTTAGGAGCTCCTATAATTCACCCCTCCACTTT.

The V gene is TRBV19, the J gene TRBJ2-2; 8 bases agree with TRBD2. Germline-derived CDR1 and CDR2 are LNHDA and SQIVND (reference sequence). CDR3 length: 14 amino acids. The V segment lost 3 bases and the J segment 7 bases; nucleotides outside the gene matches: 4. CDR3 region: CASSIWTSRGELFF. The DNA for the CDR3 is TGTGCCAGTAGTATTTGGACTAGCCGCGGGGAGCTGTTTTTT. The whole variable domain, remainder taken from reference TRBV19 and TRBJ2-2, is DGGITQSPKYLFRKEGQNVTLSCEQNLNHDAMYWYRQDPGQGLRLIYYSQIVNDFQKGDIAEGYSVSREKKESFPLTVTSAQKNPTAFYLCASSIWTSRGELFFGEGSRLTVL.

A single count supports this clone. This chain joins TRBV6-5 and TRBJ2-1, with TRBD1 as a possible D gene (6 bases). The CDR3 runs 15 residues. CDR1 is MNHEY and CDR2 is SVGAGI in the germline V gene. Trimming removed 6 bases from V and 2 bases from J, with 14 bases in between. CDR3 coding DNA: TGTGCCAGCAGCATAACAGGGACCACCTACAATGAGCAGTTCTTC. Residues: CASSITGTTYNEQFF.

The chain uses TRBV14 and TRBJ2-1, with a tentative D call TRBD2 (5 bases). V lost 3 bases and J lost 0, with 12 bases in between. Germline CDR1 reads SGHDN; CDR2 reads FVKESK. This CDR3 is built from 16 residues. The CDR3 loop is CASSHVLGLSYNEQFF. The CDR3, as DNA: TGTGCCAGCAGCCACGTCCTTGGACTCTCCTACAATGAGCAGTTCTTC.

The table lists this clone with a count of one. The rearrangement links TRBV21-1 to TRBJ2-3; TRBD1 is the table's D call and was not checked against the DNA. TRBV21-1 has pseudogene status. The CDR3 has 17 residues. CDR3 nucleotides: TGTGCCAGCAGCTGGTGGGACAGCTACACGAGCACAGATACGCAGTATTTT. It yields the protein CASSWWDSYTSTDTQYF.

The genes are TRBV18 and TRBJ1-5; no firm D call. Germline V gives CDR1 KGHSH, CDR2 LQKENI. V was cut by 3 bases and J by 0 bases, with 18 bases left in between. There are 18 residues in the CDR3. Here the CDR3 DNA reads TGTGCCAGCTCACCCACGCCTCAAGGAATAGCTAGCAATCAGCCCCAGCATTTT. Its protein product is CASSPTPQGIASNQPQHF. The full variable domain, in which reference TRBV18 and TRBJ1-5 provide the parts outside the CDR3, is NAGVMQNPRHLVRRRGQEARLRCSPMKGHSHVYWYRQLPEEGLKFMVYLQKENIIDESGMPKERFSAEFPKEGPSILRIQQVVRGDSAAYFCASSPTPQGIASNQPQHFGDGTRLSIL.

The V gene is TRBV20-1, the J gene TRBJ1-1; no firm D call. The germline gives CDR1 DFQATT, CDR2 SNEGSKA (reference sequence). The CDR3 is 11 amino acids. Trimming took off 1 base at V and 3 bases at J, with 3 bases between the two ends. CDR3 protein: CSARVYTEAFF. CDR3 coding DNA: TGCAGTGCTAGAGTATACACTGAAGCTTTCTTT.

This clone was recorded at least ten times. V gene TRBV19 combines with J gene TRBJ2-7, with D tentatively TRBD2 (5 bases). Trimming shortened V by 1 base and J by 9 bases, and 13 bases separated the two germline ends. The CDR3 extends over 13 amino acids. In germline, CDR1 is LNHDA, CDR2 SQIVND (reference sequence). The CDR3 reads CASSIGEIWGQYF. CDR3 DNA: TGTGCCAGTAGTATAGGGGAGATCTGGGGGCAGTACTTC.

The count of this clone is one. V usage is TRBV6-5 and J usage is TRBJ1-6; tentatively, D is TRBD1 (5 bases). V was clipped by 0 bases and J by 3 bases, with 9 bases between them. This CDR3 comprises 16 residues. Germline loops: CDR1 MNHEY, CDR2 SVGAGI. CDR3: CASSYSGQNYNSPLHF. CDR3 bases: TGTGCCAGCAGTTACTCAGGACAAAACTATAATTCACCCCTCCACTTT.

This chain joins TRBV6-6 and TRBJ1-2, with 8 bases identical to TRBD1. Germline V gene data show CDR1 as MNHNY and CDR2 as SVGAGI (reference sequence). Trimming took 6 bases from V and 8 from J; bases not matched to a gene: 14. This CDR3 comprises 15 residues. CDR3 residues: CASRKPGQGQSGYTF. CDR3 bases: TGTGCCAGCAGGAAACCCGGACAGGGTCAGTCGGGCTACACCTTC.

The chain uses TRBV6-5 and TRBJ2-1, with D possibly being TRBD1 (5 bases). Germline-derived CDR1 and CDR2 are MNHEY and SVGAGI. The CDR3 length is 16 residues. V lost 0 bases and J 0 bases, leaving 9 bases between the germline ends. CDR3 nucleotides: TGTGCCAGCAGTTACTCGACAGAGCACTCCTACAATGAGCAGTTCTTC. It is translated as CASSYSTEHSYNEQFF.

The chain is built from TRBV29-1 and TRBJ1-2; 9 bases are shared with TRBD1. This CDR3 contains 15 residues. Losses at the gene ends were 5 bases for V and 0 bases for J; bases not matched to a gene: 7. Germline V gene sequence: CDR1 SQVTM, CDR2 ANQGSEA. DNA for the CDR3: TGCAGCGTTTTGGGACAGGGAATCGCTAACTATGGCTACACCTTC. This codes for CSVLGQGIANYGYTF.